This entry lists 30 T cell receptor beta chains sequenced from one sample in a study of blood T cell repertoires in COVID-19. Libraries were prepared by immunoSEQ multiplex PCR; TCRdb keeps only in-frame clonotypes and omits some of them. The top ten hold 6.2% of the sample, which has about 120,000 clones, over 65% seen once. What was sequenced was peripheral blood. All receptors derive from a man aged 65 to 85 with acute or convalescent COVID-19.

The chain is built from TRBV7-2 and TRBJ1-5; D is uncertain. Deletions cut 0 bases from V and 7 bases from J, with 16 bases between. The CDR3 spans 16 residues. CDR1 and CDR2 from the germline V gene are SGHTA and FQGNSA. The CDR3 spells CASSLAVQSTGQPQHF. The DNA of the CDR3 is TGTGCCAGCAGCTTAGCGGTACAGTCGACGGGGCAGCCCCAGCATTTT. The whole variable domain, remainder taken from reference TRBV7-2 and TRBJ1-5, is GAGVSQSPSNKVTEKGKDVELRCDPISGHTALYWYRQSLGQGLEFLIYFQGNSAPDKSGLPSDRFSAERTGGSVSTLTIQRTQQEDSAVYLCASSLAVQSTGQPQHFGDGTRLSIL.

The chain joins TRBV9 to TRBJ1-1; D remains ambiguous. Trimming cost V 0 bases and J 1 base, with 7 bases left between them. CDR3 length equals 14 residues. Germline CDR1 reads SGDLS; CDR2 reads YYNGEE. The chain's CDR3 is CASSVDLRNTEAFF. The CDR3 DNA reads as TGTGCCAGCAGCGTAGATCTAAGGAACACTGAAGCTTTCTTT.

The rearrangement links TRBV6-5 to TRBJ1-6; a weak D match, TRBD1 (6 bases). Germline CDR1 is MNHEY and CDR2 is SVGAGI. The CDR3 is 15 amino acids. Between the trimmed V and J ends, which lost 2 bases and 5 bases, there was a span of 10 bases. CDR3 sequence (DNA): TGTGCCAGCAGTTACCAGGGGAGTAATAATTCACCCCTCCACTTT. It encodes CASSYQGSNNSPLHF.

The CDR3, as DNA: TGTGCCAGCAGCGTAAAACAGGGAACAGATACGCAGTATTTT. It specifies CASSVKQGTDTQYF. V and J are TRBV9 and TRBJ2-3, with D possibly TRBD1 on 6 matching bases. This CDR3 spans 14 amino acids. V lost 1 base to trimming and J lost 3 bases, with 9 bases between them. In germline, CDR1 is SGDLS, CDR2 YYNGEE.

There are a few counts of this clone. V gene TRBV29-1 combines with J gene TRBJ2-1; maybe TRBD2 (5 bases). Germline CDR1 SQVTM, CDR2 ANQGSEA. Trimming shortened V by 0 bases and J by 9 bases, and 9 bases separated the two germline ends. This CDR3 is 12 amino acids long. Here the CDR3 reads CSVEDRAGEQFF. The CDR3 nucleotides read TGCAGCGTTGAAGATAGGGCGGGTGAGCAGTTCTTC.

This clone was counted only a few times. This chain joins TRBV5-4 and TRBJ2-4; 7 bases match TRBD2. The germline CDR1 and CDR2 sequences are SGHNT and YYREEE (reference sequence). This CDR3 is 16 amino acids long. With 0 bases clipped from V and 2 bases from J, the junction kept 5 bases outside the gene matches. CDR3 protein: CASSLDPGGTKNIQYF. For the CDR3, the DNA is TGTGCCAGCAGCTTGGATCCGGGGGGAACCAAAAACATTCAGTACTTC.

V usage is TRBV9 and J usage is TRBJ2-6; D is perhaps TRBD2 (5 bases). CDR3 length: 15 amino acids. Germline V gene data show CDR1 as SGDLS and CDR2 as YYNGEE. V was trimmed by 0 bases and J by 2 bases, leaving 6 bases between them. CDR3 region: CASSVAGAGANVLTF. CDR3 nucleotides: TGTGCCAGCAGCGTAGCCGGGGCTGGGGCCAACGTCCTGACTTTC.

The V gene is TRBV16, the J gene TRBJ2-7, with 7 bases that match TRBD1. Germline trimming cut 3 bases from V and 6 bases from J; bases unmatched to any gene: 5. Germline V gene lookup returns CDR1 KGHSY and CDR2 FQNENV. This CDR3 contains 13 residues. Here the CDR3 DNA reads TGTGCCAGCAGCCATACACAGGGGTCCGAGCAGTACTTC. Translated, it gives CASSHTQGSEQYF. The full variable domain, in which reference TRBV16 and TRBJ2-7 provide the parts outside the CDR3, is GEEVAQTPKHLVRGEGQKAKLYCAPIKGHSYVFWYQQVLKNEFKFLISFQNENVFDETGMPKERFSAKCLPNSPCSLEIQATKLEDSAVYFCASSHTQGSEQYFGPGTRLTVT.

This chain connects TRBV13 to TRBJ2-3; 10 nucleotides align to TRBD2. Germline V gene lookup returns CDR1 PRHDT and CDR2 FYEKMQ (reference sequence). The CDR3 has 15 residues. The J segment lost 5 bases and the V segment lost 2 bases, leaving 4 bases of the junction unmatched. CDR3 in DNA: TGTGCCAGCAGCTTAAGCGGGGGGGCACTAGATACGCAGTATTTT. Translation: CASSLSGGALDTQYF.

The chain joins TRBV28 to TRBJ1-2; D unresolved. This CDR3 has 14 residues. V lost 0 bases and J 2 bases, leaving 7 bases between the germline ends. Germline V CDR1 and CDR2: MDHEN, SYDVKM. Written as DNA, the CDR3 is TGTGCCAGCAGTTTATGGCCGGAGAACTATGGCTACACCTTC. Its protein product is CASSLWPENYGYTF.

This chain links TRBV28 with TRBJ2-3, with D hard to call. This CDR3 is 15 amino acids long. Germline V CDR1 and CDR2: MDHEN, SYDVKM. V was shortened by 6 bases and J by 4 bases, with 17 bases between the two germline ends. In nucleotides, the CDR3 is TGTGCCAGCAGCGCTACACCGTACAGTCCAGATACGCAGTATTTT. The encoded protein is CASSATPYSPDTQYF.

This chain links TRBV12-3 or TRBV12-4 with TRBJ1-5; TRBD1 matches 8 bases. V was clipped by 5 bases and J by 7 bases; unmatched bases: 4. This CDR3 has 13 amino acids. CDR3 protein: CASSDTGGQPQHF. For the CDR3, the DNA is TGTGCCAGCAGTGACACAGGGGGGCAGCCCCAGCATTTT.

The J gene is TRBJ2-7, the V gene TRBV5-1; D is perhaps TRBD2 (5 bases). CDR3 length: 16 residues. Germline CDR1 is SGHRS and CDR2 is YFSETQ. The V end lost 0 bases, the J end lost 0 bases, and 13 bases lay between the germline ends. CDR3 nucleotide sequence: TGCGCCAGCAGCTTGGTCCCAGCGGCAAGCTCCTACGAGCAGTACTTC. As protein: CASSLVPAASSYEQYF. The full variable domain, in which reference TRBV5-1 and TRBJ2-7 provide the parts outside the CDR3, is KAGVTQTPRYLIKTRGQQVTLSCSPISGHRSVSWYQQTPGQGLQFLFEYFSETQRNKGNFPGRFSGRQFSNSRSEMNVSTLELGDSALYLCASSLVPAASSYEQYFGPGTRLTVT.

This chain connects TRBV6-5 to TRBJ1-5; D might be TRBD1 (5 bases). The germline V gene has CDR1 MNHEY and CDR2 SVGAGI. The CDR3 has 14 amino acids. V gave up 10 bases and J gave up 2 bases, with 15 bases separating them. The CDR3 region is CATRPRAGNQPQHF. DNA of the CDR3: TGTGCCACCCGCCCCAGGGCTGGCAATCAGCCCCAGCATTTT.

V gene TRBV10-3 combines with J gene TRBJ2-7; 14 bases line up with TRBD2. The CDR3 is 18 residues long. Germline CDR1 reads ENHRY; CDR2 reads SYGVKD. The trim removed 3 bases at V and 2 bases at J, leaving 9 bases unmatched. CDR3 coding DNA: TGTGCCATCAGTGAAACCGGGACTAGCGGGAGTGGCGCCTACGAGCAGTACTTC. Residues: CAISETGTSGSGAYEQYF.

The V call is TRBV3-1 (or the pseudogene TRBV3-2), the J call TRBJ2-1; a possible D gene is TRBD1 (6 bases). V was trimmed by 6 bases and J by 0 bases, leaving 15 bases between them. The CDR3 is made up of 16 amino acids. Germline loops: CDR1 LGHDT, CDR2 YNNKEL (reference sequence). This CDR3 reads CASSQQGFGSYNEQFF. In DNA, the CDR3 is TGTGCCAGCAGTCAACAGGGATTTGGCTCCTACAATGAGCAGTTCTTC.

The chain couples TRBV7-2 to TRBJ2-3; TRBD2 agrees at 12 bases. The CDR3 length is 16 residues. With V trimmed by 2 bases and J by 5 bases, 5 bases remained unmatched. CDR1 is SGHTA and CDR2 is FQGNSA in the germline V gene. The CDR3 coding sequence is TGTGCCAGCAGCTTATCTAGCGGGGGGGCACTAGATACGCAGTATTTT. Protein: CASSLSSGGALDTQYF.

The chain employs TRBV5-1 and TRBJ2-3; TRBD1 matches at 8 bases. V shed 0 bases and J 5 bases; nucleotides not matched to a gene: 5. Germline loops: CDR1 SGHRS, CDR2 YFSETQ. The CDR3 runs 15 residues. CDR3 sequence (DNA): TGCGCCAGCAGCTTGGCCCCAGGGGGCGAAGATACGCAGTATTTT. It translates to CASSLAPGGEDTQYF.

This chain connects TRBV5-1 to TRBJ1-2; 8 nucleotides agree with TRBD1. CDR1 and CDR2 (germline): SGHRS, YFSETQ. The ends lost 2 bases at V and 6 bases at J; junction bases unmatched: 6. This CDR3 contains 14 residues. This CDR3 is CASSLQQGEDGYTF. The CDR3 nucleotides are TGCGCCAGCAGCTTACAACAGGGGGAGGATGGCTACACCTTC. Combining the CDR3 with reference TRBV5-1 and TRBJ1-2 gives the whole variable domain KAGVTQTPRYLIKTRGQQVTLSCSPISGHRSVSWYQQTPGQGLQFLFEYFSETQRNKGNFPGRFSGRQFSNSRSEMNVSTLELGDSALYLCASSLQQGEDGYTFGSGTRLTVV.

This chain uses TRBV24-1 with TRBJ1-2; D remains ambiguous. V was clipped by 8 bases and J by 8 bases, with 8 bases between them. From germline, CDR1 is KGHDR and CDR2 SFDVKD. The CDR3 contains 10 residues. The DNA of the CDR3 is TGTGCCACCATGGGCGAAGGCTACACCTTC. Translated, it gives CATMGEGYTF.

This chain uses TRBV18 with TRBJ2-2; 9 positions match TRBD1. This CDR3 comprises 16 residues. V was clipped by 0 bases and J by 5 bases; unmatched bases: 4. Germline CDR1 reads KGHSH; CDR2 reads LQKENI. The CDR3 bases are TGTGCCAGCTCACCACCCGGACAGGGGAAGACCGGGGAGCTGTTTTTT. Its translation is CASSPPGQGKTGELFF.

CDR3 bases: TGTGCCAGCAGTGAGTTACCGTACTCTGGAAACACCATATATTTT. It yields the protein CASSELPYSGNTIYF. The gene calls are TRBV6-2 or TRBV6-3 and TRBJ1-3, with D unclear. The CDR3 is made up of 15 amino acids. Germline values: CDR1 MNHEY, CDR2 SVGEGT. With 5 bases removed from V and 0 bases from J, the gap between germline ends came to 11 bases.

This clone was detected once. The chain recombines TRBV20-1 with TRBJ2-2, with 9 bases matching TRBD1. CDR1 is DFQATT and CDR2 is SNEGSKA in the germline V gene (reference sequence). This CDR3 contains 17 residues. With V trimmed by 3 bases and J by 0 bases, 8 bases remained unmatched. CDR3 amino acids: CSASDRGRTANTGELFF. The CDR3 nucleotides are TGCAGTGCTAGTGACAGGGGGAGAACTGCGAACACCGGGGAGCTGTTTTTT.

The chain links TRBV7-9 to TRBJ2-1; 10 bases map to TRBD2. The CDR3 is 17 amino acids. Trimming took 0 bases from V and 4 from J; bases not matched to a gene: 6. Germline CDR1 and CDR2: SEHNR and FQNEAQ (reference sequence). Here the CDR3 DNA reads TGTGCCAGCAGCTTAGCACTAGCGGGGATATCATACAATGAGCAGTTCTTC. It yields the protein CASSLALAGISYNEQFF. Filled out from reference TRBV7-9 and TRBJ2-1, the complete variable domain reads DTGVSQNPRHKITKRGQNVTFRCDPISEHNRLYWYRQTLGQGPEFLTYFQNEAQLEKSRLLSDRFSAERPKGSFSTLEIQRTEQGDSAMYLCASSLALAGISYNEQFFGPGTRLTVL.

The chain uses TRBV27 and TRBJ1-2, with 9 bases aligning to TRBD1. The CDR3 runs to 16 residues. The germline CDR1 and CDR2 sequences are MNHEY and SMNVEV (reference sequence). V shed 2 bases, J shed 4 bases, and the junction held 8 bases outside the gene matches. The CDR3 loop is CASSLLMGQGVYGYTF. As DNA, the CDR3 is TGTGCCAGCAGTTTACTGATGGGACAGGGAGTCTATGGCTACACCTTC.

J is TRBJ1-6 and V is TRBV6-6; 7 positions agree with TRBD1. The CDR3 runs to 17 residues. After removal of 5 bases from V and 5 bases from J, the junction contained 12 bases not matched to a gene. From germline, CDR1 is MNHNY and CDR2 SVGAGI (reference sequence). The CDR3 region has the DNA TGTGCCAGCAGTCGGAATGGAGGGGACAGCAATAATTCACCCCTCCACTTT. It codes for CASSRNGGDSNNSPLHF.

The rearrangement links TRBV6-5 to TRBJ2-5; weak D call: TRBD1 (6 bases). V was clipped by 4 bases and J by 4 bases, with 13 bases between them. The CDR3 length is 14 residues. CDR1 MNHEY and CDR2 SVGAGI come from the germline V gene. As DNA, the CDR3 is TGTGCCAGCAGTTCGGGACAATCACTAGAGACCCAGTACTTC. Translation: CASSSGQSLETQYF.

The chain has TRBV19 and TRBJ1-2, with D possibly TRBD1 on 5 matching bases. The CDR3 covers 14 residues. Germline CDR1 and CDR2: LNHDA and SQIVND (reference sequence). V was trimmed by 8 bases and J by 4 bases, leaving 17 bases between them. The CDR3, as DNA: TGTGCCAGTGGGCGGGGGGGACTCATCTATGGCTACACCTTC. Its translation is CASGRGGLIYGYTF.

The chain combines TRBV5-4 with TRBJ2-3, with D possibly matching TRBD2 (5 bases). Germline V gene sequence: CDR1 SGHNT, CDR2 YYREEE (reference sequence). The CDR3 sequence is 17 residues long. Deletions cut 4 bases from V and 4 bases from J, with 22 bases between. The CDR3 bases are TGTGCCAGCAGCCCCGACTCCTTCCCGGGGATAGCAGATACGCAGTATTTT. This codes for CASSPDSFPGIADTQYF.

The rearrangement links TRBV3-1 (or the pseudogene TRBV3-2) to TRBJ2-1; 7 bases are a match to TRBD2. The CDR3 has 17 residues. J was trimmed by 5 bases and V by 3 bases; bases with no gene match: 13. Germline CDR1 LGHDT, CDR2 YNNKEL (reference sequence). The CDR3 coding sequence is TGTGCCAGCAGCCACACCGCGGGGGTCCTTTTAAACAATGAGCAGTTCTTC. Translated, it gives CASSHTAGVLLNNEQFF.